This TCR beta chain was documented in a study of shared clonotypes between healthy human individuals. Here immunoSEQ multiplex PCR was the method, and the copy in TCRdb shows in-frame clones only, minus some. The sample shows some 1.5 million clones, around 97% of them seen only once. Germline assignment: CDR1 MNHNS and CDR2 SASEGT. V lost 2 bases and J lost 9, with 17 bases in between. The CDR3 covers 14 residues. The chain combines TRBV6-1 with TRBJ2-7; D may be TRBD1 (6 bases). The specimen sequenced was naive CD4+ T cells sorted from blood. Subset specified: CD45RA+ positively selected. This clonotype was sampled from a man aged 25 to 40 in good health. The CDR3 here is CASSEQGSSYVQYF. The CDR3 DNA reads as TGTGCCAGCAGTGAACAGGGGTCGTCTTATGTGCAGTACTTC.